The rows below give T cell receptor beta chains drawn from one sample of a study of blood T cell repertoires in COVID-19. Some clones are missing from TCRdb's copy, which holds only in-frame ones; the method was immunoSEQ multiplex PCR. The sample lists some 250,000 clones; 81% were seen once. Sample: peripheral blood. All receptors come from an elderly woman with acute or convalescent COVID-19. Each CDR3 is given with its conserved first and last residue. Each record gives: V gene, D gene, J gene, CDR3 length, clone size, CDR3 protein, CDR3 DNA. A D gene is named only where the DNA matches it firmly. The listing skips clone size in some rows; elsewhere it reads once, few, many or a size class.

TRBV19	TRBD1	TRBJ2-5	14	NA	CASSPRGQQETQYF	TGTGCCAGTAGTCCCCGGGGACAGCAAGAGACCCAGTACTTC
TRBV12-5	TRBD1	TRBJ1-1	12	NA	CASGYGQGEAFF	TGTGCTAGTGGTTATGGACAGGGTGAAGCTTTCTTT
TRBV7-9	TRBD1	TRBJ1-2	14	NA	CASSLGDRVNGYTF	TGTGCCAGCAGCTTAGGGGACAGGGTAAATGGCTACACCTTC
TRBV19	NA	TRBJ2-5	16	NA	CASSIQSTEVKETQYF	TGTGCCAGTAGTATCCAGTCGACAGAAGTTAAAGAGACCCAGTACTTC
TRBV21-1	NA	TRBJ2-5	19	NA	CASSAKCELAGRTQETQYF	TGTGCCAGCAGCGCTAAGTGTGAACTAGCGGGCCGAACGCAAGAGACCCAGTACTTC
TRBV5-8	NA	TRBJ1-3	15	NA	CASSLTVAGGNTIYF	TGTGCCAGCAGCTTGACGGTTGCAGGTGGAAACACCATATATTTT
TRBV7-3	TRBD1	TRBJ2-5	19	NA	CASSYRGWGTGVEEETQYF	TGTGCCAGCAGCTATAGAGGGTGGGGGACAGGGGTTGAGGAAGAGACCCAGTACTTC
TRBV27	NA	TRBJ2-7	14	NA	CASSRGDRWYEQYF	TGTGCCAGCAGTCGCGGGGACCGCTGGTACGAGCAGTACTTC
TRBV2	TRBD2	TRBJ2-1	16	NA	CASSYPGTSGYNEQFF	TGTGCCAGCAGTTACCCCGGGACTAGCGGTTACAATGAGCAGTTCTTC
TRBV18	NA	TRBJ2-7	14	NA	CASSRRQESYEQYF	TGTGCCAGCTCACGGCGACAGGAATCTTACGAGCAGTACTTC
TRBV3-1/TRBV3-2	TRBD1	TRBJ1-4	15	NA	CASSQVTGVGEKLFF	TGTGCCAGCAGCCAAGTGACAGGGGTAGGTGAAAAACTGTTTTTT
TRBV30	TRBD2	TRBJ2-7	14	NA	CAWSPAGEDYEQYF	TGTGCCTGGAGTCCAGCGGGGGAAGACTACGAGCAGTACTTC
TRBV6-4	TRBD1	TRBJ1-2	19	NA	CASSDPTGTGNPSNYGYTF	TGTGCCAGCAGTGACCCCACCGGGACAGGGAACCCCTCGAACTATGGCTACACCTTC
TRBV5-6	NA	TRBJ2-5	16	NA	CASRRVSGQAQETQYF	TGTGCCAGCAGACGAGTTAGCGGACAAGCCCAAGAGACCCAGTACTTC
TRBV29-1	TRBD1	TRBJ1-5	14	NA	CSVARQGVDQPQHF	TGCAGCGTCGCGCGACAGGGTGTGGATCAGCCCCAGCATTTT
TRBV3-1/TRBV3-2	TRBD1	TRBJ2-7	13	NA	CASSQDREDEQYF	TGTGCCAGCAGCCAGGACAGGGAGGACGAGCAGTACTTC
TRBV7-2	TRBD1	TRBJ2-7	15	NA	CASSQGGTGGSEQYF	TGTGCCAGCAGCCAAGGAGGGACAGGGGGCTCCGAGCAGTACTTC
TRBV15	NA	TRBJ1-1	13	NA	CATSGRMNTEAFF	TGTGCCACCAGCGGGAGAATGAACACTGAAGCTTTCTTT
TRBV18	NA	TRBJ2-3	13	once	CASSVSGTDTQYF	TGTGCCAGCTCAGTCAGCGGGACAGATACGCAGTATTTT
TRBV10-3	TRBD2	TRBJ2-2	17	NA	CAISELLAGVGDGELFF	TGTGCCATCAGTGAGCTACTAGCGGGAGTGGGGGACGGGGAGCTGTTTTTT
TRBV5-8	TRBD1	TRBJ1-5	15	NA	CASSRGTAGNQPQHF	TGTGCCAGCAGCCGTGGGACAGCCGGCAATCAGCCCCAGCATTTT
TRBV28	TRBD1	TRBJ1-6	16	NA	CASSSGGQGHNSPLHF	TGTGCCAGCAGCTCCGGCGGACAGGGCCATAATTCACCCCTCCACTTT
TRBV5-1	TRBD1	TRBJ1-1	14	NA	CASYRTGGLTEAFF	TGCGCCAGCTATAGAACAGGGGGCCTCACTGAAGCTTTCTTT
TRBV7-2	NA	TRBJ1-5	14	NA	CASSLVYQNQPQHF	TGTGCCAGCAGCTTAGTCTATCAAAATCAGCCCCAGCATTTT
TRBV6-1	NA	TRBJ1-2	14	NA	CASSERQANYGYTF	TGTGCCAGCAGTGAACGACAGGCTAACTATGGCTACACCTTC
TRBV28	NA	TRBJ2-7	12	NA	CASSFGQAEQYF	TGTGCCAGCAGTTTTGGGCAGGCCGAGCAGTACTTC
TRBV19	NA	TRBJ1-1	14	NA	CASSPVKMNTEAFF	TGTGCCAGTAGCCCGGTCAAAATGAACACTGAAGCTTTCTTT
TRBV18	NA	TRBJ1-2	13	NA	CASSRTENYGYTF	TGTGCCAGCTCACGGACTGAGAACTATGGCTACACCTTC
TRBV10-1	NA	TRBJ2-2	13	NA	CASRDRATGELFF	TGCGCCAGCAGGGACAGAGCAACCGGGGAGCTGTTTTTT
TRBV6-5	NA	TRBJ2-1	13	NA	CASSSVSYNEQFF	TGTGCCAGCAGTTCCGTGAGCTACAATGAGCAGTTCTTC
TRBV12-5	TRBD2	TRBJ2-1	17	NA	CASGSYPTSVSYNEQFF	TGTGCTAGTGGTTCTTACCCGACTAGCGTCAGCTACAATGAGCAGTTCTTC
TRBV29-1	NA	TRBJ2-5	12	NA	CSVTTGSETQYF	TGCAGCGTGACAACAGGGTCGGAGACCCAGTACTTC
TRBV2	TRBD1	TRBJ2-3	16	NA	CASIRIWQGAEDTQYF	TGTGCCAGCATTCGAATTTGGCAGGGGGCAGAAGATACGCAGTATTTT
TRBV6-2/TRBV6-3	NA	TRBJ2-5	14	NA	CASSYSRGPETQYF	TGTGCCAGCAGTTACTCTAGGGGCCCAGAGACCCAGTACTTC
TRBV30	NA	TRBJ2-5	12	NA	CAWSVGRETQYF	TGTGCCTGGAGTGTGGGGCGGGAGACCCAGTACTTC
TRBV13	NA	TRBJ1-2	14	NA	CASSQRGGLFGYTF	TGTGCCAGCAGCCAACGCGGGGGGTTATTCGGCTACACCTTC
TRBV6-1	NA	TRBJ1-2	13	NA	CASSEAGDYGYTF	TGTGCCAGCAGTGAAGCAGGGGACTATGGCTACACCTTC